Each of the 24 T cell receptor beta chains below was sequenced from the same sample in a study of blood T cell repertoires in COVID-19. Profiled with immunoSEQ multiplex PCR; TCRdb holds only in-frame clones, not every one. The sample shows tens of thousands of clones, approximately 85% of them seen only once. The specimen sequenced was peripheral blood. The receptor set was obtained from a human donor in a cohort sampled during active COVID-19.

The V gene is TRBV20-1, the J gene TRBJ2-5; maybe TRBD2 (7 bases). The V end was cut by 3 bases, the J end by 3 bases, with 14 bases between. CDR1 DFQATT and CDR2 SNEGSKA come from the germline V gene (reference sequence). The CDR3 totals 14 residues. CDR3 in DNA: TGCAGTGCTAGTTCGGGGGGCCAAGAAGAGACCCAGTACTTC. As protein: CSASSGGQEETQYF.

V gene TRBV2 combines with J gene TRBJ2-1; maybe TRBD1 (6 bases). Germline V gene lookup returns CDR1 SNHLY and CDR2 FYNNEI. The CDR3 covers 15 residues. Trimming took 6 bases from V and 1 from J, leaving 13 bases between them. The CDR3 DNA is TGTGCCAGCAGGGGCAACAGGGCTTCCTACAATGAGCAGTTCTTC. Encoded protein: CASRGNRASYNEQFF.

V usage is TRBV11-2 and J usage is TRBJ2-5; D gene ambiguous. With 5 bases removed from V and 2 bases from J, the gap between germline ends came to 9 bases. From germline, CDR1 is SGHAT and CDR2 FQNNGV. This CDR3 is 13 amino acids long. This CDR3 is CASSLSTQETQYF. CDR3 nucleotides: TGTGCCAGCAGCCTATCGACTCAAGAGACCCAGTACTTC.

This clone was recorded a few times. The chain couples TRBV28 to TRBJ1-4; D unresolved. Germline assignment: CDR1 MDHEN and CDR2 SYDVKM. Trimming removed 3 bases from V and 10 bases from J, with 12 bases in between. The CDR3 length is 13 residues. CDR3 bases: TGTGCCAGCAGTTTCCGTGCGGATGGAAAACTGTTTTTT. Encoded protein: CASSFRADGKLFF.

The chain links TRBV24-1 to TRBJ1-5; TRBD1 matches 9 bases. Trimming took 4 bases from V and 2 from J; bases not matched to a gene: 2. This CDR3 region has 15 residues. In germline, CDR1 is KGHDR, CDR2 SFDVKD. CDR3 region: CATSEGQGGNQPQHF. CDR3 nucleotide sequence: TGTGCCACCAGTGAGGGACAGGGTGGCAATCAGCCCCAGCATTTT.

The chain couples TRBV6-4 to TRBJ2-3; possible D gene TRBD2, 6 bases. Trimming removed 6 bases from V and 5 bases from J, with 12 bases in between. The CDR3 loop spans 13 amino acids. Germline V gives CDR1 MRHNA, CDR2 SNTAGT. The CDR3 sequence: CASRRDPGDTQYF. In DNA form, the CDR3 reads TGTGCCAGCAGGCGGGACCCGGGAGATACGCAGTATTTT.

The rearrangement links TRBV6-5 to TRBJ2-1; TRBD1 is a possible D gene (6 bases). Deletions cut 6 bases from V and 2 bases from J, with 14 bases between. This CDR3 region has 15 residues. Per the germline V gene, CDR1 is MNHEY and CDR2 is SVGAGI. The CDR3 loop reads CASSPKWGPYNEQFF. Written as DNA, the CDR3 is TGTGCCAGCAGCCCAAAATGGGGGCCCTACAATGAGCAGTTCTTC.

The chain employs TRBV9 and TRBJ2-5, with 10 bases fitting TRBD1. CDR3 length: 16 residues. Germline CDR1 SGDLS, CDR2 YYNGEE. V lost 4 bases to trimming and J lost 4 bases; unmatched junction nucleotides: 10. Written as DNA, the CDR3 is TGTGCCAGCAGCACCCGGGACAGGGGACTTGTAGAGACCCAGTACTTC. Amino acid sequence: CASSTRDRGLVETQYF.

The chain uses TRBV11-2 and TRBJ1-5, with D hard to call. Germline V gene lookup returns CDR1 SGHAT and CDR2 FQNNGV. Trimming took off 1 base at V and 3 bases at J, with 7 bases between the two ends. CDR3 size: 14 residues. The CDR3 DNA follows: TGTGCCAGCAGCTTAGGCGGGGACAATCAGCCCCAGCATTTT. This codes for CASSLGGDNQPQHF.

The CDR3 nucleotides read TGTGCCTGGAGTGTTCATTTACCGGGGGTAGTAGCCAAAAACATTCAGTACTTC. It specifies CAWSVHLPGVVAKNIQYF. The rearrangement joins TRBV30 to TRBJ2-4; tentative D call: TRBD2 (6 bases). The CDR3 runs 18 residues. CDR1 GTSNPN and CDR2 SVGIG come from the germline V gene (reference sequence). V was cut by 0 bases and J by 0 bases, with 18 bases left in between.

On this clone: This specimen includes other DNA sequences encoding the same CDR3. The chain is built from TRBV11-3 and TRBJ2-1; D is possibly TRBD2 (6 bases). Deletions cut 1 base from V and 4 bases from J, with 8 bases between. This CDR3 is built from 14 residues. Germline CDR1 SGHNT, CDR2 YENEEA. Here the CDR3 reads CASSLGGEYNEQFF. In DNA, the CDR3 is TGTGCCAGCAGCTTAGGCGGGGAGTACAATGAGCAGTTCTTC.

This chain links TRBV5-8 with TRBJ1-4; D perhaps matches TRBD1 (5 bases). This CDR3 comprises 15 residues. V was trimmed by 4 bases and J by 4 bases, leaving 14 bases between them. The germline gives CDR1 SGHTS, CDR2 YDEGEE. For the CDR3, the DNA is TGTGCCAGCAGCCCGGGGGGACGGCATAATGAAAAACTGTTTTTT. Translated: CASSPGGRHNEKLFF.

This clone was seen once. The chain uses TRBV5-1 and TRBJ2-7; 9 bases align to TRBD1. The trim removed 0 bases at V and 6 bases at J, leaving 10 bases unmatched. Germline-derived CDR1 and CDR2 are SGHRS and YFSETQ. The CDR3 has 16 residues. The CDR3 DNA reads TGCGCCAGCAGCTTGGGTCTACAGGGGGCCGGGTGCGAGCAGTACTTC. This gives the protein CASSLGLQGAGCEQYF.

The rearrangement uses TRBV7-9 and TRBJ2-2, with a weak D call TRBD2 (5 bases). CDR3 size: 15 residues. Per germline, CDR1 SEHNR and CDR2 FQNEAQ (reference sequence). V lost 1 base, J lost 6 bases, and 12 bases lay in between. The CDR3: CASSLVGSGAGELFF. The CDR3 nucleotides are TGTGCCAGCAGCTTAGTTGGGAGTGGCGCCGGGGAGCTGTTTTTT. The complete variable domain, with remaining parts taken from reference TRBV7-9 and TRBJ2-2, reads DTGVSQNPRHKITKRGQNVTFRCDPISEHNRLYWYRQTLGQGPEFLTYFQNEAQLEKSRLLSDRFSAERPKGSFSTLEIQRTEQGDSAMYLCASSLVGSGAGELFFGEGSRLTVL.

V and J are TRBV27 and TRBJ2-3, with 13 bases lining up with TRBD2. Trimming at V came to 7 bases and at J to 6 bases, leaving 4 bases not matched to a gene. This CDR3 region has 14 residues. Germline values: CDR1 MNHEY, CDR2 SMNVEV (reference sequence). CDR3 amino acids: CASTTSGRVDTQYF. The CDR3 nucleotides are TGTGCCAGCACCACTAGCGGGAGGGTGGATACGCAGTATTTT.

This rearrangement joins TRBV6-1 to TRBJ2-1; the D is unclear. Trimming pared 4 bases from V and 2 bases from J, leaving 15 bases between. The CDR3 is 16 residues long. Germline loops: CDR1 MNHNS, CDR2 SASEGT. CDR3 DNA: TGTGCCAGCAGTGGTGGGCCCAGTCCCCCCTACAATGAGCAGTTCTTC. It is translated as CASSGGPSPPYNEQFF.

Here the CDR3 reads CASSLPGTAGVQYF. The CDR3 DNA is TGTGCCAGCAGTTTACCCGGGACAGCCGGGGTTCAGTACTTC. V and J are TRBV28 and TRBJ2-4, with 7 bases matching TRBD1. With V trimmed by 2 bases and J by 11 bases, 9 bases remained unmatched. The germline V gene encodes CDR1 MDHEN and CDR2 SYDVKM. The CDR3 totals 14 residues.

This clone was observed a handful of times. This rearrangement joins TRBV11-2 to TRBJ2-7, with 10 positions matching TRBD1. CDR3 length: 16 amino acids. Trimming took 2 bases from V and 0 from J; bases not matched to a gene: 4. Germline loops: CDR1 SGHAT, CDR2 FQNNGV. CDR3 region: CASSLRDRGLSYEQYF. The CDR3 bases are TGTGCCAGCAGCTTAAGGGACAGGGGCCTCTCCTACGAGCAGTACTTC.

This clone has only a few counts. The DNA for the CDR3 is TGCAGCGTTGAAACGGGACTAGCGGGAGCTGGAGATACGCAGTATTTT. It codes for CSVETGLAGAGDTQYF. The gene calls are TRBV29-1 and TRBJ2-3; TRBD2 matches 14 bases. V shed 2 bases and J 5 bases; nucleotides not matched to a gene: 6. There are 16 residues in the CDR3. Germline V gene sequence: CDR1 SQVTM, CDR2 ANQGSEA.

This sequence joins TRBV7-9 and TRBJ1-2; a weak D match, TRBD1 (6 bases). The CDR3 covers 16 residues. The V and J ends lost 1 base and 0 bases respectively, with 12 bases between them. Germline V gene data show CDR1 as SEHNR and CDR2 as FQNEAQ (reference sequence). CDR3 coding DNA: TGTGCCAGCAGCTTAGAACACAGGGTGGCTAACTATGGCTACACCTTC. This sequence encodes CASSLEHRVANYGYTF.

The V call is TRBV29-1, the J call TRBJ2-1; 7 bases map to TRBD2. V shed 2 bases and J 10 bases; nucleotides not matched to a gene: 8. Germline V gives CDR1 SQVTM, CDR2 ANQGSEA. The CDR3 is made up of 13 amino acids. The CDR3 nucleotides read TGCAGCGTTGAAAAAGGGAGGGCCGGGGAGCAGTTCTTC. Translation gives CSVEKGRAGEQFF.

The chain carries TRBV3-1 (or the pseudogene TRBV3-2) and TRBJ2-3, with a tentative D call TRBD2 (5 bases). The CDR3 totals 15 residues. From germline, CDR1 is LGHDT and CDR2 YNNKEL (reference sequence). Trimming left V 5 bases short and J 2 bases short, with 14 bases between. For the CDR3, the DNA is TGTGCCAGCAGCGGACGGGGAGACTTCACAGATACGCAGTATTTT. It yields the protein CASSGRGDFTDTQYF.

CDR3 residues: CASSQRRGSSYNEQFF. CDR3 bases: TGTGCCAGCAGCCAAAGAAGGGGGAGCTCCTACAATGAGCAGTTCTTC. This chain uses TRBV3-1 (or the pseudogene TRBV3-2) with TRBJ2-1; TRBD1 might be the D (6 bases). V was shortened by 2 bases and J by 0 bases, with 11 bases between the two germline ends. Germline values: CDR1 LGHDT, CDR2 YNNKEL (reference sequence). CDR3 length: 16 amino acids.

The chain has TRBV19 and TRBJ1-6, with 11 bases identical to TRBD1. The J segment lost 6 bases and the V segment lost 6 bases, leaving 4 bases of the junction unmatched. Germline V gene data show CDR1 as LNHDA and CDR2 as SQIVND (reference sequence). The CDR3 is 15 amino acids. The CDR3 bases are TGTGCCAGTAGACAAGGGACAGGGGGTAATTCACCCCTCCACTTT. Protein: CASRQGTGGNSPLHF.